This T cell receptor beta chain was documented in a study of T cells in localized non-small cell lung cancer. Study results and limitations: Overall survival was longer when the density of T cells in the blood was higher.

About this clone: Its target is not known.

Clones were read by immunoSEQ multiplex PCR, and TCRdb kept only the in-frame ones, dropping some. The data contain around 64,000 clones, roughly 90% of them singletons. This CDR3 has 15 amino acids. Trimming took 6 bases from V and 0 from J, leaving 15 bases between them. The germline CDR1 and CDR2 sequences are MDHEN and SYDVKM. The chain couples TRBV28 to TRBJ2-7; D unresolved. The material was peripheral blood, obtained before any cancer treatment. The clonotype originates from a man aged 35 to 69 with stage I lung adenocarcinoma. The CDR3 loop reads CASRPPQRSSYEQYF. The CDR3 DNA reads as TGTGCCAGCAGACCCCCTCAGAGAAGCTCCTACGAGCAGTACTTC. Full variable domain (missing parts from reference TRBV28 and TRBJ2-7): DVKVTQSSRYLVKRTGEKVFLECVQDMDHENMFWYRQDPGLGLRLIYFSYDVKMKEKGDIPEGYSVSREKKERFSLILESASTNQTSMYLCASRPPQRSSYEQYFGPGTRLTVT.